This T cell receptor beta chain came from a study of blood T cell repertoires in COVID-19. The overall study: Sites in the United States, Italy and Spain provided acute and convalescent COVID-19 samples. T cells, B-cell-depleted T cells, or PBMCs supplied cDNA or gDNA.

Authors' methods: Amplification from reference gene primers served as the basis for estimated nucleated cell counts. Some clones are missing from TCRdb's copy, which holds only in-frame ones; the method was immunoSEQ multiplex PCR. The DNA was the basis for D and trimming; V, J and clone size are from that table. The top ten clones hold around 2.9% of a sample with some 220,000 clones, roughly 85% of them seen once. The sequenced sample consisted of peripheral blood. This receptor was taken from a man in his fifties or sixties who had recovered from COVID-19.

CDR3 protein: CASSRDRGLLSQYF. DNA for the CDR3: TGTGCCAGCAGCCGGGACAGGGGCCTGTTGTCGCAGTATTTT. The J gene is TRBJ2-3, the V gene TRBV14; 10 nucleotides line up with TRBD1. CDR3 length equals 14 residues. CDR1 and CDR2 (germline): SGHDN, FVKESK. The ends lost 4 bases at V and 10 bases at J; junction bases unmatched: 8.